The source of this T cell receptor beta chain is a study of early T cells in non-severe SARS-CoV-2 infection. Findings of the study overall: Private and CD4 specificities were missed by VDJdb matching, which favored anti-spike CD8 responses.

Unique molecular identifiers were added to individual cDNA molecules. Each CDR3 protein gets one entry after TCRdb re-called the 5' RACE reads with MiXCR. In the table there are 60,000 to 75,000 distinct CDR3 sequences, about 9% of which are singletons. The CDR3 runs to 15 residues. In germline, CDR1 is MGHDK, CDR2 SYGVNS. V lost 5 bases and J lost 0, with 14 bases in between. This clonotype counts as medium-sized (0.01 to 0.1%). Its cognate antigen is unknown. The chain is built from TRBV25-1 and TRBJ2-7, with D maybe TRBD2 (6 bases). The origin of this receptor is an adult who was a healthcare worker with PCR-confirmed SARS-CoV-2 infection or an uninfected control (not recorded which). The sample was whole blood, taken at baseline. Here the CDR3 reads CASSRGFPFSYEQYF. The CDR3 bases are TGTGCCAGCAGTCGGGGGTTTCCCTTCTCCTACGAGCAGTACTTC.